This T cell receptor (beta chain) was observed in a study of blood T cell repertoires in COVID-19. For the study at large: Some COVID-19 samples were acute and others convalescent; all came from the United States, Italy and Spain. Sources were T cells, B-cell-depleted T cells, or PBMCs; the material itself was cDNA or gDNA.

The authors' processing: Counts of nucleated cells, estimated from reference gene primer amplification, were obtained. TCRdb's copy holds only in-frame clones and misses some; the assay was immunoSEQ multiplex PCR. V, J and clone size reflect that table, while D and trimming were determined from the DNA. The sample holds approximately 200,000 clones, approximately 81% seen once. CDR3 length: 15 residues. Trimming took 2 bases from V and 3 from J; bases not matched to a gene: 6. Germline CDR1 SGHAT, CDR2 FQNNGV. This clone was seen a few times. This receptor was taken from a woman aged 55-69 years who had recovered from COVID-19. Specimen: peripheral blood. This chain connects TRBV11-2 to TRBJ1-1; 7 bases match TRBD1. This chain's CDR3 is CASSLYRDRDTEAFF. Here the CDR3 DNA reads TGTGCCAGCAGCTTATACCGGGACAGAGACACTGAAGCTTTCTTT.